This T cell receptor (beta chain) was profiled in a study of blood T cells in healthy people across ages. Whole-study findings and limits: It was found that TCR beta diversity correlated strongly with the percentage of naive T cells. Among T cells, TCR beta diversity per million cells dropped roughly linearly as age rose.

The CDR3 spans 14 residues. Germline V gene sequence: CDR1 DFQATT, CDR2 SNEGSKA (reference sequence). V was clipped by 2 bases and J by 4 bases, with 12 bases between them. Comments on this clonotype: Antigen: not known.

Ranging in age from about 6 to 95, the donors were healthy Caucasian individuals from Russia. Alongside a J-beta primer mix, a sample-barcoded 5' primer served in a second PCR lasting about 7 to 12 cycles. TCRdb used MiXCR to reprocess the 5' RACE reads, holding one entry per CDR3 protein. The table records about 1.8 million distinct CDR3 sequences, about 50% of them present only once. The TCR comes from a woman between 40 and 55 years old in good health. Material: blood. The chain carries TRBV20-1 and TRBJ2-1; D possibly matches TRBD1 or TRBD2 (5 bases each). The CDR3 region is CSARQGVGYNEQFF. The DNA of the CDR3 is TGCAGTGCTAGACAGGGAGTGGGTTACAATGAGCAGTTCTTC.